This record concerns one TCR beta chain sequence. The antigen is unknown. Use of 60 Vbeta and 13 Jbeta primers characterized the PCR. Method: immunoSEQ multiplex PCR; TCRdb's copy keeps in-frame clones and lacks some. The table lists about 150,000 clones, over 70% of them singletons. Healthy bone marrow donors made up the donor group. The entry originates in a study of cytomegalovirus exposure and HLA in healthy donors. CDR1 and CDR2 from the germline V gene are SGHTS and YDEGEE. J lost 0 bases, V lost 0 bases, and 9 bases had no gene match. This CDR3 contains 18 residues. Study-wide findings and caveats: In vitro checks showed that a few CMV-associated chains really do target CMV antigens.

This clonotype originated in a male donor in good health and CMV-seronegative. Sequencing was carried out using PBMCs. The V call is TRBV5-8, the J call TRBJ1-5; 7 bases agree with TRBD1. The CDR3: CASSLGQGKIYSNQPQHF. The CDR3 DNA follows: TGTGCCAGCAGCTTGGGACAGGGTAAAATATATAGCAATCAGCCCCAGCATTTT.